This entry is about one TCR beta chain. PCR employed 60 Vbeta and 13 Jbeta primers. The assay was immunoSEQ multiplex PCR, and TCRdb's table has in-frame clones only and misses some. This listing includes 95,000 to 110,000 clones. This sample was taken from a study of cytomegalovirus exposure and HLA in healthy donors. Germline CDR1 and CDR2: LGHNA and YSLEER. The CDR3 sequence is 16 residues long. Trimming cost V 6 bases and J 0 bases, with 17 bases left between them. This receptor was obtained from a man between 40 and 49 years old in good health and CMV-seronegative. The sequencing input was PBMCs. This rearrangement joins TRBV4-3 to TRBJ1-2, with unresolved D. This CDR3 reads CASSSYGEPPNYGYTF. CDR3 DNA: TGCGCCAGCAGTAGCTATGGCGAGCCCCCTAACTATGGCTACACCTTC.